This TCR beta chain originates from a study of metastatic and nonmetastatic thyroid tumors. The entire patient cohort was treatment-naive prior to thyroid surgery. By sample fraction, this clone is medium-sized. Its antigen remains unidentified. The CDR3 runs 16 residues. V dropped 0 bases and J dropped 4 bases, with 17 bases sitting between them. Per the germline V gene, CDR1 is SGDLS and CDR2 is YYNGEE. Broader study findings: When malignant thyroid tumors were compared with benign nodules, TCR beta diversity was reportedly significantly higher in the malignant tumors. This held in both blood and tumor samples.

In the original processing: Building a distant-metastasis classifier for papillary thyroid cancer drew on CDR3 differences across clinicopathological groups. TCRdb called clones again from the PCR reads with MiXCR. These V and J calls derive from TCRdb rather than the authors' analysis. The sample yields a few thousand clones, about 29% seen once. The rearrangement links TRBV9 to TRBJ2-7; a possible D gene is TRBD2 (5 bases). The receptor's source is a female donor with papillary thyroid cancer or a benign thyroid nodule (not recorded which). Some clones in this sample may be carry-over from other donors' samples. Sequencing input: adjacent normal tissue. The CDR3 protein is CASSVGGGGREYEQYF. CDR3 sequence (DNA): TGTGCCAGCAGCGTAGGGGGTGGTGGGAGAGAGTACGAGCAGTACTTC. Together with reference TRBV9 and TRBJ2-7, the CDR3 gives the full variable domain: DSGVTQTPKHLITATGQRVTLRCSPRSGDLSVYWYQQSLDQGLQFLIQYYNGEERAKGNILERFSAQQFPDLHSELNLSSLELGDSALYFCASSVGGGGREYEQYFGPGTRLTVT.